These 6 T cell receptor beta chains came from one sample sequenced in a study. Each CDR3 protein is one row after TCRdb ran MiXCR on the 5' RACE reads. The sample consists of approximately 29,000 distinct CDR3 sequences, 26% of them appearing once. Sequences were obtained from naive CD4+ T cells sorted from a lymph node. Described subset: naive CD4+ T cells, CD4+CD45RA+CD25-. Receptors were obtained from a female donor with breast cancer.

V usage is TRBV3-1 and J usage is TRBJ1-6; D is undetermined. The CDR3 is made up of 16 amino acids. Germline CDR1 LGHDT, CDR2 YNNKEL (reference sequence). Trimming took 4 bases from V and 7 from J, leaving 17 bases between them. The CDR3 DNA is TGTGCCAGCAGCCCGAATCGAGACGGGAGAAATTCACCCCTCCACTTT. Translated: CASSPNRDGRNSPLHF.

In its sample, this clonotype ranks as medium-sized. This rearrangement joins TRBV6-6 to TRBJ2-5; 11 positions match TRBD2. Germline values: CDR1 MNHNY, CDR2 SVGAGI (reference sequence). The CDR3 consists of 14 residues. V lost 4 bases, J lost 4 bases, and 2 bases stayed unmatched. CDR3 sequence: CASSLTSGGETQYF. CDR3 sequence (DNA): TGTGCCAGCAGTTTAACTAGCGGGGGAGAGACCCAGTACTTC.

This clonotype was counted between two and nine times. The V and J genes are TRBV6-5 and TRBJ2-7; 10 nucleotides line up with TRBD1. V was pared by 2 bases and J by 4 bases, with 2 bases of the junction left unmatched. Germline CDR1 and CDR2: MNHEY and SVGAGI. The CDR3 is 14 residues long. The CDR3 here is CASSYAGQGYEQYF. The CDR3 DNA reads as TGTGCCAGCAGTTACGCGGGACAGGGGTACGAGCAGTACTTC.

The CDR3 sequence is CSASSGDTEAFF. The CDR3 region has the DNA TGCAGTGCTAGCTCAGGGGACACTGAAGCTTTCTTT. The V call is TRBV20-1, the J call TRBJ1-1; TRBD1 might be the D (6 bases). V was shortened by 3 bases and J by 3 bases, with 8 bases between the two germline ends. This CDR3 region has 12 residues. From germline, CDR1 is DFQATT and CDR2 SNEGSKA (reference sequence).

DNA of the CDR3: TGTGCCAGCACCCTCGGGGCGGGAGGGAGAGATACGCAGTATTTT. Amino acids: CASTLGAGGRDTQYF. The chain carries TRBV11-2 and TRBJ2-3; 9 bases align to TRBD2. With V trimmed by 7 bases and J by 5 bases, 10 bases remained unmatched. The CDR3 runs 15 residues. Germline V gives CDR1 SGHAT, CDR2 FQNNGV.

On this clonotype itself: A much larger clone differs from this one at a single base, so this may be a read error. In DNA form, the CDR3 reads TGTACCAGCAGCACCAATCCAAGGGCCAATGAGCAGTTCTTC. The encoded protein is CTSSTNPRANEQFF. The rearrangement links TRBV12-3 or TRBV12-4 to TRBJ2-1; no reliable D call. This CDR3 is built from 14 residues.